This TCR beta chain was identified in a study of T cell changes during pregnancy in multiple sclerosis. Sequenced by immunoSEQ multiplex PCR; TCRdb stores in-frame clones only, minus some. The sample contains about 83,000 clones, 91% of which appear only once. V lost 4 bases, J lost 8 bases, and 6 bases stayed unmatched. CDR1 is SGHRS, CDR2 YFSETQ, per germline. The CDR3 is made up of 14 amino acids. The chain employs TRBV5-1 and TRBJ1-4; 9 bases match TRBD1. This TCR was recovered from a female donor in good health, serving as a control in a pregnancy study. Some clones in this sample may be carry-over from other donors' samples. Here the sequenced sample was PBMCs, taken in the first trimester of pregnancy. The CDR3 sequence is CASSHGQGSEKLFF. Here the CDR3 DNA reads TGCGCCAGCAGCCACGGACAGGGGTCGGAAAAACTGTTTTTT.